Each of the 15 T cell receptor beta chains below was sequenced from the same sample in a study of blood T cells in healthy people across ages. Then a second PCR, running roughly 7 to 11 cycles, was carried out with a sample-barcoded 5' primer and a J-beta primer mix. MiXCR, run by TCRdb on the 5' RACE reads, gives a single entry per CDR3 protein. The sample records about 1.6 million distinct CDR3 sequences, 30% to 35% being singletons. The material sequenced was blood. These receptors were obtained from a woman aged 25 to 39 in good health.

This clonotype occurred a few times. The chain employs TRBV29-1 and TRBJ1-2, with D uncertain. This CDR3 comprises 11 residues. Trimming took 1 base from V and 6 from J, leaving 6 bases between them. CDR1 is SQVTM and CDR2 is ANQGSEA in the germline V gene. The CDR3 reads CSVEVGNGYTF. The DNA of the CDR3 is TGCAGCGTTGAAGTGGGAAATGGCTACACCTTC.

This chain links TRBV20-1 with TRBJ2-7; 9 positions match TRBD2. CDR3 size: 16 residues. Germline values: CDR1 DFQATT, CDR2 SNEGSKA (reference sequence). V lost 5 bases and J lost 4; bases outside the gene matches: 15. CDR3: CSAPSGKREVRYEQYF. The CDR3 nucleotides are TGCAGTGCTCCCTCCGGGAAGCGGGAGGTTAGGTACGAGCAGTACTTC.

This chain connects TRBV20-1 to TRBJ1-5; perhaps TRBD1 as D (5 bases). CDR1 is DFQATT and CDR2 is SNEGSKA in the germline V gene (reference sequence). This CDR3 spans 15 amino acids. The germline V and J ends were trimmed by 6 bases and 1 base, with 16 bases remaining between them. CDR3 residues: CSAPPPGRSNQPQHF. DNA for the CDR3: TGCAGTGCCCCTCCTCCAGGGAGGAGCAATCAGCCCCAGCATTTT.

At least ten counts were recorded for this clonotype. This chain connects TRBV12-3 or TRBV12-4 to TRBJ2-1, with 7 bases that match TRBD1. The V gene end was trimmed by 5 bases and the J gene end by 2 bases; junction bases not matched to a gene: 6. The CDR3 spans 15 residues. The CDR3 here is CASSRPGQTYNEQFF. The CDR3 DNA reads as TGTGCCAGCAGTCGACCGGGACAGACCTACAATGAGCAGTTCTTC.

The chain recombines TRBV19 with TRBJ2-1; tentatively, D is TRBD2 (5 bases). Germline CDR1 reads LNHDA; CDR2 reads SQIVND (reference sequence). Trimming stripped 0 bases from V and 6 bases from J, with 18 bases between. The CDR3 has 17 residues. This CDR3 is CASSIDRRLGPSNEQFF. CDR3 in DNA: TGTGCCAGTAGTATAGATAGGAGGTTGGGCCCATCCAATGAGCAGTTCTTC. Drawing the rest from reference TRBV19 and TRBJ2-1, the complete variable domain is DGGITQSPKYLFRKEGQNVTLSCEQNLNHDAMYWYRQDPGQGLRLIYYSQIVNDFQKGDIAEGYSVSREKKESFPLTVTSAQKNPTAFYLCASSIDRRLGPSNEQFFGPGTRLTVL.

This clonotype was found a few times. This rearrangement joins TRBV11-2 to TRBJ2-6; 8 bases are a match to TRBD1. CDR3 length: 19 residues. J was trimmed by 0 bases and V by 4 bases; bases with no gene match: 11. CDR1 and CDR2 from the germline V gene are SGHAT and FQNNGV. The CDR3 protein is CASSSRGRDRSSGANVLTF. As DNA, the CDR3 is TGTGCCAGCAGCTCAAGGGGTCGGGACAGGAGCTCTGGGGCCAACGTCCTGACTTTC.

The chain is built from TRBV4-1 and TRBJ2-2; TRBD1 is a possible D gene (6 bases). The length of the CDR3 is 15 residues. Germline V CDR1 and CDR2: MGHRA, YSYEKL. Between the trimmed V and J ends, which lost 0 bases and 7 bases, there was a span of 12 bases. The CDR3 here is CASSQETGRDGELFF. CDR3 nucleotides: TGCGCCAGCAGCCAAGAGACAGGCCGGGACGGGGAGCTGTTTTTT.

The V gene is TRBV14, the J gene TRBJ2-2, with D tentatively TRBD1 (6 bases). The CDR3 totals 17 residues. CDR1 and CDR2 from the germline V gene are SGHDN and FVKESK. Between the trimmed V and J ends, which lost 0 bases and 6 bases, there was a span of 17 bases. In nucleotides, the CDR3 is TGTGCCAGCAGCCAAGATCCGGCGGCAGGGGAGCCCGGGGAGCTGTTTTTT. Protein product: CASSQDPAAGEPGELFF. Supplemented by reference TRBV14 and TRBJ2-2, the full variable domain reads EAGVTQFPSHSVIEKGQTVTLRCDPISGHDNLYWYRRVMGKEIKFLLHFVKESKQDESGMPNNRFLAERTGGTYSTLKVQPAELEDSGVYFCASSQDPAAGEPGELFFGEGSRLTVL.

The J gene is TRBJ2-7, the V gene TRBV4-2, with D tentatively TRBD2 (6 bases). The CDR3 is made up of 15 amino acids. The germline V gene encodes CDR1 LGHNA and CDR2 YNFKEQ. Trimming shortened V by 0 bases and J by 5 bases, and 14 bases separated the two germline ends. The chain's CDR3 is CASSQEFTSFNEQYF. The CDR3, as DNA: TGTGCCAGCAGCCAAGAGTTCACTAGCTTCAACGAGCAGTACTTC.

This clonotype has just a few counts. CDR3 bases: TGTGCCAGCAGTTTAATCGGGGCGCCCCTCCACTTT. As protein: CASSLIGAPLHF. The chain recombines TRBV27 with TRBJ1-6; D might be TRBD1 (5 bases). The CDR3 length is 12 residues. Germline values: CDR1 MNHEY, CDR2 SMNVEV (reference sequence). Trimming removed 2 bases at V and 13 bases at J, with 9 bases between.

The chain uses TRBV4-1 and TRBJ2-5; possible D gene TRBD1, 5 bases. V gave up 1 base and J gave up 7 bases, with 16 bases separating them. This CDR3 has 15 residues. The V gene's germline CDR1 is MGHRA and CDR2 YSYEKL. The CDR3 nucleotides are TGCGCCAGCAGCCAAGTAACGGAAAATACAGGGACCCAGTACTTC. This encodes CASSQVTENTGTQYF.

J is TRBJ2-1 and V is TRBV18, with 7 bases that match TRBD1. The V gene's germline CDR1 is KGHSH and CDR2 LQKENI. The V gene end was trimmed by 5 bases and the J gene end by 2 bases; junction bases not matched to a gene: 12. The length of the CDR3 is 17 residues. CDR3 in amino acids: CASSSRQGGFTYNEQFF. CDR3 bases: TGTGCCAGCTCATCCCGACAGGGTGGGTTCACCTACAATGAGCAGTTCTTC.

As concerns this clonotype: Being one base from a much bigger clone, this may be a read error. The J gene is TRBJ2-1, the V gene TRBV29-1; weak D call: TRBD2 (6 bases). The CDR3 loop spans 14 amino acids. V lost 7 bases and J 3 bases, leaving 16 bases between the germline ends. CDR1 and CDR2 (germline): SQVTM, ANQGSEA. The CDR3 DNA follows: TGCAGCGGGGAAAGGACTATCAGCTACAATGAGCAGTTCTTC. Encoded protein: CSGERTISYNEQFF.

This chain joins TRBV7-6 and TRBJ2-3; 8 positions match TRBD2. The CDR3 contains 15 residues. V was clipped by 5 bases and J by 2 bases; unmatched bases: 6. Germline V CDR1 and CDR2: SGHVS, FNYEAQ. The CDR3, as DNA: TGTGCCAGCAGCGTTAGCGGGGAATACACAGATACGCAGTATTTT. Translating gives CASSVSGEYTDTQYF.

This clonotype was recorded a few times. This CDR3 is CASSDYRGNTLNYGYTF. As DNA, the CDR3 is TGTGCCAGCAGTGACTACCGGGGGAACACCTTGAACTATGGCTACACCTTC. The rearrangement links TRBV25-1 to TRBJ1-2, with D possibly being TRBD1 (5 bases). This CDR3 has 17 residues. The germline gives CDR1 MGHDK, CDR2 SYGVNS. The V and J ends lost 3 bases and 2 bases respectively, with 19 bases between them.